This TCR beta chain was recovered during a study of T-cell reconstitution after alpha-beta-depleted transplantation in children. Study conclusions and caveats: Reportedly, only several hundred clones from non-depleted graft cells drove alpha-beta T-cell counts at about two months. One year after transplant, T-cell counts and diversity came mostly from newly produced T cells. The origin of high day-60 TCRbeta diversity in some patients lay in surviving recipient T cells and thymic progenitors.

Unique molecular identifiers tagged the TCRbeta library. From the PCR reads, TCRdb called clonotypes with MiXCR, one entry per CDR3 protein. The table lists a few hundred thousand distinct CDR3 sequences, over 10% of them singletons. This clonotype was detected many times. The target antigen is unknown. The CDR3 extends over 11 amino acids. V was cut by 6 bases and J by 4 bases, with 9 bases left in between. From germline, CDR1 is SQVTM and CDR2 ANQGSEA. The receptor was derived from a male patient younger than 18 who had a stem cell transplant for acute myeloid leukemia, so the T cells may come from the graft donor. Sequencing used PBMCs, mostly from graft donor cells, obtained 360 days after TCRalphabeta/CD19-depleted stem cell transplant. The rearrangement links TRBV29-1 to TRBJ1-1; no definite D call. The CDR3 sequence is CSVGVSTEAFF. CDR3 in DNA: TGCAGCGTCGGAGTGAGCACTGAAGCTTTCTTT.